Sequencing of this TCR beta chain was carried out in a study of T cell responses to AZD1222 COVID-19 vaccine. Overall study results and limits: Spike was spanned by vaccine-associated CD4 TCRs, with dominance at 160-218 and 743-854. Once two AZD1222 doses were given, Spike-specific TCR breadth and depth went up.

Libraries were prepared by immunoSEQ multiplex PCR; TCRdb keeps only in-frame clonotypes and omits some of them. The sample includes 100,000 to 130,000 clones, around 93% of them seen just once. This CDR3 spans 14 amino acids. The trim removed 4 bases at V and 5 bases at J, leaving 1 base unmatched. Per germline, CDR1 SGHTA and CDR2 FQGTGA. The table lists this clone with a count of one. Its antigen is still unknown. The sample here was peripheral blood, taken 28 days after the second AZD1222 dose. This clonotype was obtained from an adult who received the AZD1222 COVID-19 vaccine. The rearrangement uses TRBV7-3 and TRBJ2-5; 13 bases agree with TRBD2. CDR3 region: CASSSGLAGETQYF. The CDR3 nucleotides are TGTGCCAGCAGCTCGGGACTAGCGGGGGAGACCCAGTACTTC.